The 17 T cell receptor beta chains below all came from one sample that was sequenced in a study of T cells after yellow fever vaccination (dated by TCRdb to the late 2010s). Libraries were made using 5' RACE. TCRdb records Illumina NovaSeq 6000 as the sequencer. The public reads were reprocessed in TCRdb via fastp at Q25 and MiXCR, keeping in-frame beta chains. Rows are unified per CDR3 protein, each entry keeping the most common DNA and genes. The sample has about 210,000 distinct CDR3 sequences on record, 3% to 3.5% of them singletons. Roughly 3.2% of the sample rests with the top ten. The sample's treatment or condition label, in plain terms: live attenuated yellow fever vaccine strain. Here the sequenced sample was CD4+ T cells sorted from PBMCs, taken 10 days after the yellow fever booster vaccination. These receptor sequences come from a man aged 18 to 29 who received the YFV17D yellow fever vaccine.

This clonotype was observed many times. The J gene is TRBJ2-7, the V gene TRBV4-3, with 7 bases aligning to TRBD2. This CDR3 has 13 amino acids. V shed 5 bases and J 7 bases; nucleotides not matched to a gene: 8. Germline values: CDR1 LGHNA, CDR2 YSLEER. This CDR3 reads CASSKGLRGEQYV. CDR3 coding DNA: TGCGCCAGCAGCAAAGGTCTGCGGGGGGAGCAGTACGTC.

This clonotype has at least ten counts. The genes are TRBV21-1 and TRBJ1-3. TRBV21-1 is designated a pseudogene. The CDR3 is 18 residues long. The CDR3: CASAFLRESGPSGNTIYF. The CDR3 coding sequence is TGTGCCAGCGCCTTCCTAAGGGAATCGGGTCCCTCTGGAAACACCATATATTTT.

This clonotype was observed many times. This sequence joins TRBV6-5 and TRBJ2-7; D may be TRBD1 (6 bases). V dropped 6 bases and J dropped 0 bases, with 15 bases sitting between them. Germline V gives CDR1 MNHEY, CDR2 SVGAGI. This CDR3 comprises 15 residues. The CDR3 nucleotides read TGTGCCAGCAGCCCTTATGGGGGCAGCTCCTACGAGCAGTACTTC. The encoded protein is CASSPYGGSSYEQYF.

This clonotype appeared many times. The chain has TRBV12-3 or TRBV12-4 and TRBJ1-2; D is possibly TRBD1 (5 bases). The CDR3 extends over 13 amino acids. V lost 2 bases and J lost 8, with 12 bases in between. The CDR3, as DNA: TGTGCCAGCAGTTTACGGGGGAGAAGCGGCTACACCTTC. Protein: CASSLRGRSGYTF.

This clonotype was recorded many times. The chain recombines TRBV29-1 with TRBJ2-3, with 10 nucleotides matching TRBD2. The CDR3 runs 13 residues. Germline V CDR1 and CDR2: SQVTM, ANQGSEA. V shed 8 bases and J 4 bases; nucleotides not matched to a gene: 6. The CDR3 loop is CSHSGGGADTQYF. The CDR3 DNA is TGCAGCCACAGCGGGGGGGGCGCAGATACGCAGTATTTT.

There are many counts of this clonotype. The chain has TRBV20-1 and TRBJ1-1, with D unclear. CDR3 size: 13 residues. V was clipped by 3 bases and J by 2 bases, with 10 bases between them. Germline V gene lookup returns CDR1 DFQATT and CDR2 SNEGSKA (reference sequence). The CDR3 loop reads CSASSGLNTEAFF. In DNA form, the CDR3 reads TGCAGTGCTAGTTCAGGTCTTAACACTGAAGCTTTCTTT.

This clonotype was counted at least ten times. The rearrangement uses TRBV11-2 and TRBJ2-7; 9 nucleotides agree with TRBD1. The CDR3 has 14 amino acids. V was clipped by 4 bases and J by 1 base; unmatched bases: 2. Germline V lookup: CDR1 SGHAT, CDR2 FQNNGV. The CDR3 spells CASSWTGASYEQYF. CDR3 nucleotides: TGTGCCAGCAGCTGGACAGGGGCGTCCTACGAGCAGTACTTC.

This clonotype was seen a handful of times. The CDR3: CASSYQWGQYIQYF. CDR3 sequence (DNA): TGTGCCAGCAGTTACCAGTGGGGACAGTACATTCAGTACTTC. The V gene is TRBV6-2 or TRBV6-3, the J gene TRBJ2-4, with TRBD1 matching 7 bases. The germline CDR1 and CDR2 sequences are MNHEY and SVGEGT. The CDR3 totals 14 residues. Trimming at V came to 2 bases and at J to 8 bases, leaving 6 bases not matched to a gene.

This clonotype turned up a few times. V is TRBV7-2 and J is TRBJ2-5; D gene ambiguous. The CDR3 totals 13 residues. Germline-derived CDR1 and CDR2 are SGHTA and FQGNSA. V was pared by 2 bases and J by 5 bases, with 9 bases between. CDR3 amino acids: CASSLSVVETQYF. CDR3 in DNA: TGTGCCAGCAGCTTATCGGTGGTGGAGACCCAGTACTTC. Full variable domain (rest looked up from reference TRBV7-2 and TRBJ2-5): GAGVSQSPSNKVTEKGKDVELRCDPISGHTALYWYRQSLGQGLEFLIYFQGNSAPDKSGLPSDRFSAERTGGSVSTLTIQRTQQEDSAVYLCASSLSVVETQYFGPGTRLLVL.

This clonotype was seen many times. The rearrangement uses TRBV5-1 and TRBJ1-1; D remains unclear. V lost 3 bases, J lost 5 bases, and 20 bases lay in between. Germline values: CDR1 SGHRS, CDR2 YFSETQ. This CDR3 contains 16 residues. The CDR3 region is CASSSGSLSWVTEAFF. The CDR3 coding sequence is TGCGCCAGCAGCTCGGGGAGCCTTTCGTGGGTGACTGAAGCTTTCTTT.

In this sample, this clonotype turned up a few times. The CDR3: CASSFGLARTTGELFF. CDR3 nucleotides: TGCGCCAGCAGCTTTGGACTAGCGAGGACGACCGGGGAGCTGTTTTTT. The chain recombines TRBV5-1 with TRBJ2-2; 9 nucleotides line up with TRBD2. This CDR3 comprises 16 residues. Looked up from germline, CDR1 is SGHRS and CDR2 is YFSETQ. After removal of 2 bases from V and 5 bases from J, the junction contained 7 bases not matched to a gene.

This clonotype was recorded many times. The chain combines TRBV6-1 with TRBJ2-5, with 11 bases aligning to TRBD1. With 4 bases clipped from V and 4 bases from J, the junction kept 5 bases outside the gene matches. Germline values: CDR1 MNHNS, CDR2 SASEGT. CDR3 size: 15 residues. The CDR3 region has the DNA TGTGCCAGCAGTGGCTCGGGACAGGGGGGAGAGACCCAGTACTTC. Translated, it gives CASSGSGQGGETQYF.

The V call is TRBV3-1, the J call TRBJ1-5, with 7 nucleotides matching TRBD1. This CDR3 is built from 16 residues. V lost 1 base and J lost 5; bases outside the gene matches: 8. CDR1 and CDR2 from the germline V gene are LGHDT and YNNKEL (reference sequence). The CDR3 DNA follows: TGTGCCAGCAGCCAAGGGGGGGGACAGCTCCATCAGCCCCAGCATTTT. This codes for CASSQGGGQLHQPQHF.

This clonotype was seen many times. CDR3 nucleotide sequence: TGTGCCAGCAGCCTCTCCGGGACAGATAATGAAAAACTGTTTTTT. Its protein is CASSLSGTDNEKLFF. V and J are TRBV7-2 and TRBJ1-4; 7 bases map to TRBD1. CDR3 length: 15 residues. Losses at the gene ends were 5 bases for V and 4 bases for J; bases not matched to a gene: 7. CDR1 SGHTA and CDR2 FQGNSA come from the germline V gene.

This clonotype has a handful of counts. The V and J genes are TRBV11-2 and TRBJ1-6; maybe TRBD1 (5 bases). Trimming took 2 bases from V and 5 from J, leaving 22 bases between them. The CDR3 extends over 19 amino acids. The germline V gene encodes CDR1 SGHAT and CDR2 FQNNGV. The CDR3 DNA reads TGTGCCAGCAGCTTACATATCGCCGGGACGGGAGGAAATAATTCACCCCTCCACTTT. Its translation: CASSLHIAGTGGNNSPLHF.

The chain employs TRBV24-1 and TRBJ1-1; D is perhaps TRBD1 (6 bases). CDR1 KGHDR and CDR2 SFDVKD come from the germline V gene. Trimming left V 3 bases short and J 5 bases short, with 15 bases between. The length of the CDR3 is 15 residues. This CDR3 is CATSDAGRGPTEAFF. DNA of the CDR3: TGTGCCACCAGTGATGCGGGCCGGGGGCCAACTGAAGCTTTCTTT.

In its sample, this clonotype was seen a few times. V is TRBV2 and J is TRBJ1-3; D may be TRBD1 (6 bases). The length of the CDR3 is 14 residues. CDR1 and CDR2 (germline): SNHLY, FYNNEI. The germline V and J ends were trimmed by 7 bases and 2 bases, with 12 bases remaining between them. CDR3 sequence reads: CASMGDIAGNTIYF. DNA of the CDR3: TGTGCCAGCATGGGGGACATCGCTGGAAACACCATATATTTT. The full variable domain, with the rest looked up from reference TRBV2 and TRBJ1-3, is EPEVTQTPSHQVTQMGQEVILRCVPISNHLYFYWYRQILGQKVEFLVSFYNNEISEKSEIFDDQFSVERPDGSNFTLKIRSTKLEDSAMYFCASMGDIAGNTIYFGEGSWLTVV.